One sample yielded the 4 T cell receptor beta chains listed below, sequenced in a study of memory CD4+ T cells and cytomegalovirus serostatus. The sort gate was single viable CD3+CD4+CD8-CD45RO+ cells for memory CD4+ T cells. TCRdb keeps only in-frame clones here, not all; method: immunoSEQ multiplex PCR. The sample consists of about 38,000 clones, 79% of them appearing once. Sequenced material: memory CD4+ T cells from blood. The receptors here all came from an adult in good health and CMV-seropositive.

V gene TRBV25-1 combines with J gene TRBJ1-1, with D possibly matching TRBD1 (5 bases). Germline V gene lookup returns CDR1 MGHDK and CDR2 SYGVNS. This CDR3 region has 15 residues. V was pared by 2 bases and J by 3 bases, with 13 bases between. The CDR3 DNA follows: TGTGCCAGCAGTGAACCAGGGATCGGGGACACTGAAGCTTTCTTT. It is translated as CASSEPGIGDTEAFF.

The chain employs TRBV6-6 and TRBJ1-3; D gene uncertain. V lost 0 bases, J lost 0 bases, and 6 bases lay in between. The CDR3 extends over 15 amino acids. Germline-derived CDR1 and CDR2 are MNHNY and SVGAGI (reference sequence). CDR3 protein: CASSYSPSSGNTIYF. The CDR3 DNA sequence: TGTGCCAGCAGTTACTCGCCCTCCTCTGGAAACACCATATATTTT.

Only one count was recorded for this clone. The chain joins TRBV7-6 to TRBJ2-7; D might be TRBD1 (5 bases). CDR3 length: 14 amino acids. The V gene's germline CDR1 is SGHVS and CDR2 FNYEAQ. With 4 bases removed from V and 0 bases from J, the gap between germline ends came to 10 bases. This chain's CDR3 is CASSSRTRSYEQYF. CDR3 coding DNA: TGTGCCAGCAGCTCCCGGACACGCTCCTACGAGCAGTACTTC.

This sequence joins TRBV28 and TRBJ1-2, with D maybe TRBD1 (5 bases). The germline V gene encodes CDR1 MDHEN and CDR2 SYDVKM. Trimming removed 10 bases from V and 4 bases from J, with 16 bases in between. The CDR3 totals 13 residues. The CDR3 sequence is CATAGQGTYGYTF. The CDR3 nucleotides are TGTGCCACAGCCGGCCAAGGGACCTATGGCTACACCTTC.